This T cell receptor beta chain was recovered during a study of tumor-infiltrating lymphocytes in primary liver carcinoma. Study at large: Productive TCRbeta reads per sample were roughly 3.5 to 8 million, not differing by tissue. Study outcomes and limitations: Presence in all five tumor regions was observed for only about 8-25% of top clones.

The template, roughly 0.45 ug total RNA, yielded TCR beta cDNA made with a constant-region primer. ARM-PCR was slightly modified, and three nested multiplex PCR rounds with it gave rise to the TCR beta libraries. The first two PCR rounds, around 11 cycles each, used TRBV1-TRBV30 forward primers and a C-beta reverse primer. One entry per CDR3 protein results from TCRdb running MiXCR on the multiplex PCR reads. The data hold more than 100,000 distinct CDR3 sequences, with roughly 69% observed a single time. The CDR3 is 14 residues long. Germline assignment: CDR1 MNHEY and CDR2 SVGAGI. Comments on this clonotype: No antigen is known for it. The junction does not match germline at one end; this may be a read error.

Taking about 19-31 mg of unsorted bulk tissue, the authors co-extracted RNA and DNA. Surgery removed the patients' primary liver carcinoma. This chain connects TRBV6-5 to TRBJ1-1, with D maybe TRBD1 (5 bases). The sample was liver tumor tissue from sampling region 1. Subset of the sample: tumor region T1, superior pole. The TCR was taken from a woman aged 60-70 years with primary liver carcinoma and hepatitis B virus infection. CDR3 bases: TGTGCAAGCAGTTCCATATGGGGCTTTGCTGTAGCTTTCTTT. This gives the protein CASSSIWGFAVAFF.